A single sample gave rise to the 15 T cell receptor beta chains below, sequenced in a study of regulatory T cells in long-lasting Graves disease. According to the study, TCR beta libraries were built with iRepertoire HTBI primers and CDR3-region Arm-PCR. TCRdb reprocessed the multiplex PCR reads via MiXCR and lists one record per CDR3 protein. The repertoire holds about 460,000 distinct CDR3 sequences, around 15% seen once, with more than 15% in the top ten. The time point is: newly diagnosed GD, antithyroid drugs for less than 3 months. RNA isolated from PBMCs was used to make the TCR library. The same specimen was also included in a second study, on T cells in Graves' hyperthyroidism and ophthalmopathy.

The sequenced sample was peripheral blood mononuclear cells (PBMCs), obtained at new diagnosis, from a patient treated with antithyroid drugs. These receptors were obtained from a woman in her forties or fifties with Graves disease.

This clonotype showed up many times. This sequence joins TRBV7-2 and TRBJ2-5, with D possibly TRBD2 on 6 matching bases. The CDR3 runs to 14 residues. The germline V gene has CDR1 SGHTA and CDR2 FQGNSA. V lost 5 bases, J lost 5 bases, and 15 bases lay in between. CDR3: CASSRLEYVETQYF. For the CDR3, the DNA is TGTGCCAGCAGCCGACTAGAGTATGTGGAGACCCAGTACTTC. Variable domain in full (rest from reference TRBV7-2 and TRBJ2-5): GAGVSQSPSNKVTEKGKDVELRCDPISGHTALYWYRQSLGQGLEFLIYFQGNSAPDKSGLPSDRFSAERTGGSVSTLTIQRTQQEDSAVYLCASSRLEYVETQYFGPGTRLLVL.

This clonotype has a count of ten or more. The chain links TRBV6-1 to TRBJ1-5; a weak D match, TRBD1 (5 bases). Germline loops: CDR1 MNHNS, CDR2 SASEGT. The CDR3 sequence is 18 residues long. With 5 bases removed from V and 0 bases from J, the gap between germline ends came to 20 bases. Here the CDR3 reads CASSYHKTVINSNQPQHF. Written as DNA, the CDR3 is TGTGCCAGCAGTTACCATAAGACAGTTATTAATAGCAATCAGCCCCAGCATTTT.

The sample holds many counts of this clonotype. This chain links TRBV28 with TRBJ2-1, with 9 bases that match TRBD2. The CDR3 has 15 amino acids. The ends lost 4 bases at V and 8 bases at J; junction bases unmatched: 9. Germline CDR1 is MDHEN and CDR2 is SYDVKM. DNA of the CDR3: TGTGCCAGCAGTTCCCATTTAGCGGGAGCGGATGAGCAGTTCTTC. Translating gives CASSSHLAGADEQFF.

The sample holds many counts of this clonotype. J is TRBJ2-1 and V is TRBV12-3 or TRBV12-4, with 11 nucleotides matching TRBD2. CDR3 length: 15 residues. Trimming at V came to 5 bases and at J to 6 bases, leaving 6 bases not matched to a gene. The CDR3 DNA follows: TGTGCCAGCAGTAAAACCGGGACTAGCGGCAATGAGCAGTTCTTC. Translated: CASSKTGTSGNEQFF.

This clonotype has just a few counts. The chain combines TRBV3-1 with TRBJ1-2; 10 positions agree with TRBD1. Trimming removed 5 bases from V and 3 bases from J; junction bases left unmatched: 15. Germline loops: CDR1 LGHDT, CDR2 YNNKEL (reference sequence). The CDR3 totals 18 residues. This chain's CDR3 is CASSSDRDRGRGDYGYTF. In nucleotides, the CDR3 is TGTGCCAGCAGCTCAGACCGGGACAGGGGAAGAGGGGACTATGGCTACACCTTC.

This clonotype was seen only a few times. The V call is TRBV9, the J call TRBJ1-4; the match to TRBD1 covers 8 bases. From germline, CDR1 is SGDLS and CDR2 YYNGEE. V lost 2 bases, J lost 7 bases, and 7 bases stayed unmatched. This CDR3 spans 15 amino acids. The CDR3 region is CASSVDQGASEKLFF. CDR3 nucleotides: TGTGCCAGCAGCGTCGACCAGGGGGCGAGTGAAAAACTGTTTTTT.

This clonotype was seen at least ten times. The chain carries TRBV2 and TRBJ2-2; D is perhaps TRBD1 or TRBD2 (5 bases each). The CDR3 extends over 13 amino acids. Between the trimmed V and J ends, which lost 4 bases and 7 bases, there was a span of 10 bases. Germline CDR1 reads SNHLY; CDR2 reads FYNNEI. The DNA for the CDR3 is TGTGCCAGCAGTGGGGGGTGGAACGGGGAGCTGTTTTTT. Translated: CASSGGWNGELFF.

V usage is TRBV5-1 and J usage is TRBJ2-6, with 11 bases identical to TRBD2. J was trimmed by 0 bases and V by 3 bases; bases with no gene match: 2. CDR1 is SGHRS and CDR2 is YFSETQ in the germline V gene. CDR3 size: 17 residues. Written as DNA, the CDR3 is TGCGCCAGCAGCTCACTAGCGGGAGTCTCTGGGGCCAACGTCCTGACTTTC. This gives the protein CASSSLAGVSGANVLTF.

This clonotype was observed a handful of times. The chain employs TRBV3-1 and TRBJ2-2; D ambiguous. Germline lookup yields CDR1 LGHDT and CDR2 YNNKEL (reference sequence). The germline V and J ends were trimmed by 0 bases and 4 bases, with 9 bases remaining between them. This CDR3 comprises 15 residues. Here the CDR3 DNA reads TGTGCCAGCAGCCAAGACCTGGCGGTCACCGGGGAGCTGTTTTTT. It translates to CASSQDLAVTGELFF.

This clonotype has a count of ten or more. The chain carries TRBV5-6 and TRBJ1-1, with TRBD1 identical over 9 bases. Germline CDR1 is SGHDT and CDR2 is YYEEEE. Trimming took 4 bases from V and 1 from J; bases not matched to a gene: 5. The CDR3 runs 15 residues. The CDR3 nucleotides read TGTGCCAGCAGCCCCCGGGACAGGGCGAACACTGAAGCTTTCTTT. It encodes CASSPRDRANTEAFF.

The chain combines TRBV3-1 with TRBJ2-1; 8 nucleotides line up with TRBD1. Germline assignment: CDR1 LGHDT and CDR2 YNNKEL (reference sequence). The CDR3 totals 16 residues. Unmatched junction bases numbered 9, after V lost 4 bases and J lost 4 bases. CDR3 DNA: TGTGCCAGCAGCCTAATGACAGGGGAGTCATACAATGAGCAGTTCTTC. Translated: CASSLMTGESYNEQFF.

This clonotype was counted ten times or more. This chain links TRBV2 with TRBJ2-3; perhaps TRBD1 as D (6 bases). V was cut by 7 bases and J by 0 bases, with 20 bases left in between. Germline loops: CDR1 SNHLY, CDR2 FYNNEI. The CDR3 length is 17 residues. DNA of the CDR3: TGTGCCAGCAACCCAACAGGGTTAAGAGCTAGCACAGATACGCAGTATTTT. Encoded protein: CASNPTGLRASTDTQYF.

This chain uses TRBV19 with TRBJ2-3; D unresolved. The CDR3 spans 13 residues. Germline loops: CDR1 LNHDA, CDR2 SQIVND (reference sequence). V was clipped by 2 bases and J by 6 bases, with 9 bases between them. The CDR3 loop is CASSITPGDTQYF. In DNA form, the CDR3 reads TGTGCCAGTAGTATAACCCCCGGGGATACGCAGTATTTT. Combining the CDR3 with reference TRBV19 and TRBJ2-3 gives the whole variable domain DGGITQSPKYLFRKEGQNVTLSCEQNLNHDAMYWYRQDPGQGLRLIYYSQIVNDFQKGDIAEGYSVSREKKESFPLTVTSAQKNPTAFYLCASSITPGDTQYFGPGTRLTVL.

This clonotype was observed a few times. The gene calls are TRBV6-1 and TRBJ1-1, with D hard to call. The length of the CDR3 is 13 residues. Germline V gene sequence: CDR1 MNHNS, CDR2 SASEGT. Trimming pared 6 bases from V and 0 bases from J, leaving 8 bases between. The DNA of the CDR3 is TGTGCCAGCAGCGCTGGGATGAACACTGAAGCTTTCTTT. Translated: CASSAGMNTEAFF.

This clonotype was counted at least ten times. The chain recombines TRBV7-2 with TRBJ2-3; 7 bases are a match to TRBD2. This CDR3 region has 17 residues. Trimming cost V 5 bases and J 0 bases; bases outside gene matches: 11. Per germline, CDR1 SGHTA and CDR2 FQGNSA. The CDR3 nucleotides read TGTGCCAGCAGCGCCACCGAGCGGGACCTCAGCACAGATACGCAGTATTTT. Residues: CASSATERDLSTDTQYF.